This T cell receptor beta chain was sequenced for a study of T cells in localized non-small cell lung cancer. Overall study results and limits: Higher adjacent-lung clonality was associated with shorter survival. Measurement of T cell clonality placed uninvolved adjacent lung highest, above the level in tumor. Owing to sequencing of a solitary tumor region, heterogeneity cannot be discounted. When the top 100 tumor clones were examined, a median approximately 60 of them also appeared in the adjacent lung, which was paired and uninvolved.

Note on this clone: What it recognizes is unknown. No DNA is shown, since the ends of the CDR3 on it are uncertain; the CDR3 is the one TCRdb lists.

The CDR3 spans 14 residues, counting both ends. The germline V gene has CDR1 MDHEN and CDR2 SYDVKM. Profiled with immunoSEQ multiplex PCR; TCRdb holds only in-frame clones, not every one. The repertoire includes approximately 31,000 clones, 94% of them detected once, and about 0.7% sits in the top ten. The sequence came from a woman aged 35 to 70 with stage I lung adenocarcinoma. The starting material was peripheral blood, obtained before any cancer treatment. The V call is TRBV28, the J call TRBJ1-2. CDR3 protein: CASILGSGYYGYTF.